This passage covers 28 T cell receptor beta chains from one sample sequenced in a study of CD8 T cells in ankylosing spondylitis. TCRdb fed the 5' RACE reads into MiXCR, producing one record per CDR3 protein. Of around 31,000 distinct CDR3 sequences listed, 30% are singletons. The sample comprised synovial fluid, either unsorted or a sorted T cell fraction (not recorded which). The receptors shown here come from a male donor with ankylosing spondylitis.

The chain carries TRBV18 and TRBJ2-7, with TRBD2 identical over 8 bases. V lost 5 bases to trimming and J lost 2 bases; unmatched junction nucleotides: 11. The germline V gene encodes CDR1 KGHSH and CDR2 LQKENI. The CDR3 covers 16 residues. The CDR3 loop is CASSKPSGSRPYEQYF. CDR3 nucleotides: TGTGCCAGCTCAAAACCTAGCGGGTCCCGTCCCTACGAGCAGTACTTC.

Many counts were recorded for this clonotype. This chain uses TRBV25-1 with TRBJ2-3, with a tentative D call TRBD2 (5 bases). Germline CDR1 is MGHDK and CDR2 is SYGVNS. The CDR3 runs to 14 residues. Trimming left V 3 bases short and J 3 bases short, with 10 bases between. This CDR3 reads CASSEAGRTDTQYF. The CDR3 region has the DNA TGTGCCAGCAGTGAGGCGGGTCGGACAGATACGCAGTATTTT.

This clonotype showed up just once. The junction and the germline gene differ at one end; a read error may be behind it. V and J are TRBV15 and TRBJ1-5, with a tentative D call TRBD1 (6 bases). Germline CDR1 is LNHNV and CDR2 is YYDKDF (reference sequence). The CDR3 is 19 amino acids. Here the CDR3 DNA reads TGCAAGATCTTGGGGGACACTCATGATGCACTGTGTAGCAATCAGCCCCAGCATTTT. Translated: CKILGDTHDALCSNQPQHF. The variable domain in full, completed from reference TRBV15 and TRBJ1-5, reads DAMVIQNPRYQVTQFGKPVTLSCSQTLNHNVMYWYQQKSSQAPKLLFHYYDKDFNNEADTPDNFQSRRPNTSFCFLDIRSPGLGDTAMYLCKILGDTHDALCSNQPQHFGDGTRLSIL.

The genes are TRBV29-1 and TRBJ2-7, with 8 bases fitting TRBD1. The CDR3 length is 13 residues. From germline, CDR1 is SQVTM and CDR2 ANQGSEA. V lost 6 bases and J lost 6; bases outside the gene matches: 10. The CDR3 nucleotides are TGCAGCGTCGTCGCAGGGACAGGTGGCGAGCAGTACTTC. Translated, it gives CSVVAGTGGEQYF.

This clonotype was observed many times. The rearrangement links TRBV27 to TRBJ2-7; TRBD2 is a possible D gene (6 bases). Germline assignment: CDR1 MNHEY and CDR2 SMNVEV (reference sequence). CDR3 length equals 15 residues. V lost 2 bases to trimming and J lost 2 bases, with 13 bases between them. The DNA of the CDR3 is TGTGCCAGCAGTTTAGGGGCTGGGAGGACCTACGAGCAGTACTTC. This codes for CASSLGAGRTYEQYF.

The genes are TRBV7-8 and TRBJ2-1, with D uncertain. This CDR3 comprises 11 residues. CDR1 and CDR2 from the germline V gene are SGHVS and FQNEAQ. Trimming stripped 1 base from V and 9 bases from J, with 4 bases between. The CDR3 DNA reads as TGTGCCAGCAGCTTAGGAATTGAGCAGTTCTTC. Translated: CASSLGIEQFF.

The chain links TRBV7-6 to TRBJ2-7, with 8 bases lining up with TRBD2. CDR1 and CDR2 (germline): SGHVS, FNYEAQ. There are 15 residues in the CDR3. V gave up 5 bases and J gave up 4 bases; unmatched junction bases: 10. CDR3 DNA sequence: TGTGCCAGCAGCCCCGGACGTGCGGGGGGATACGAGCAGTACGTC. Translating gives CASSPGRAGGYEQYV.

This chain links TRBV13 with TRBJ1-2, with D perhaps TRBD1 (5 bases). This CDR3 has 12 amino acids. V dropped 5 bases and J dropped 2 bases, with 6 bases sitting between them. CDR1 and CDR2 (germline): PRHDT, FYEKMQ (reference sequence). For the CDR3, the DNA is TGTGCCAGCAGCCGGGGGAACTATGGCTACACCTTC. Translation: CASSRGNYGYTF.

The V gene is TRBV10-3, the J gene TRBJ1-5; D is possibly TRBD1 (5 bases). The CDR3 is 14 amino acids. The V end was cut by 3 bases, the J end by 6 bases, with 12 bases between. The germline CDR1 and CDR2 sequences are ENHRY and SYGVKD. The CDR3 protein is CAISEVREGQPQHF. In DNA form, the CDR3 reads TGTGCCATCAGTGAAGTCAGGGAGGGTCAGCCCCAGCATTTT.

The table lists this clonotype with a few counts. The chain carries TRBV11-2 and TRBJ2-7; tentative D call: TRBD2 (6 bases). Germline lookup yields CDR1 SGHAT and CDR2 FQNNGV. CDR3 length equals 14 residues. The V end lost 1 base, the J end lost 3 bases, and 10 bases lay between the germline ends. CDR3 in amino acids: CASSLGAGFYEQYF. CDR3 coding DNA: TGTGCCAGCAGCTTAGGTGCGGGATTCTACGAGCAGTACTTC.

This sequence joins TRBV29-1 and TRBJ2-1; 16 nucleotides agree with TRBD2. The CDR3 contains 17 residues. The V gene's germline CDR1 is SQVTM and CDR2 ANQGSEA. V dropped 7 bases and J dropped 6; count of bases not matched to a gene: 12. The CDR3 spells CSGLGTSGRALSNEQFF. For the CDR3, the DNA is TGCAGCGGGCTCGGGACTAGCGGGAGGGCCCTCAGCAATGAGCAGTTCTTC.

This chain uses TRBV20-1 with TRBJ2-1; TRBD1 or TRBD2 may be the D gene (5 bases each). The CDR3 contains 15 residues. Germline V gene data show CDR1 as DFQATT and CDR2 as SNEGSKA (reference sequence). Trimming left V 0 bases short and J 0 bases short, with 9 bases between. CDR3 sequence reads: CSARDRGLSYNEQFF. CDR3 DNA: TGCAGTGCTAGAGACCGGGGCCTCTCCTACAATGAGCAGTTCTTC.

This sequence joins TRBV30 and TRBJ2-7; 9 nucleotides align to TRBD1. The V and J ends lost 0 bases and 4 bases, in that order; junction bases with no gene match: 7. CDR1 is GTSNPN, CDR2 SVGIG, per germline (reference sequence). The CDR3 covers 15 residues. As DNA, the CDR3 is TGTGCCTGGAGTGTACAGGGGGCGTTTGTGTACGAGCAGTACGTC. Its protein product is CAWSVQGAFVYEQYV.

This clonotype was seen more than once but under ten times. V gene TRBV27 combines with J gene TRBJ2-2; 9 positions match TRBD1. Losses at the gene ends were 4 bases for V and 5 bases for J; bases not matched to a gene: 8. CDR1 is MNHEY, CDR2 SMNVEV, per germline (reference sequence). The CDR3 spans 16 residues. In DNA, the CDR3 is TGTGCCAGCAGTTCCGGGACAGGGTTTATAACCGGGGAGCTGTTTTTT. It is translated as CASSSGTGFITGELFF.

The chain joins TRBV27 to TRBJ2-7, with 8 bases matching TRBD1. V lost 8 bases to trimming and J lost 0 bases; unmatched junction nucleotides: 3. The germline V gene has CDR1 MNHEY and CDR2 SMNVEV (reference sequence). The CDR3 consists of 13 residues. The CDR3 loop is CASLDRGSYEQYF. The CDR3 bases are TGTGCCAGCCTCGACAGGGGCTCCTACGAGCAGTACTTC.

This CDR3 is CASSLIDGVYEKLFF. DNA of the CDR3: TGTGCCAGCAGTTTGATAGATGGGGTTTATGAAAAACTGTTTTTT. J is TRBJ1-4 and V is TRBV28; D gene uncertain. This CDR3 comprises 15 residues. Germline values: CDR1 MDHEN, CDR2 SYDVKM. Between the trimmed V and J ends, which lost 3 bases and 6 bases, there was a span of 14 bases.

The table lists this clonotype with a few counts. The chain couples TRBV29-1 to TRBJ2-1; 10 nucleotides agree with TRBD1. V trimming: 8 bases; J trimming: 7 bases; junction bases outside the gene matches: 14. The CDR3 sequence is 15 residues long. Germline values: CDR1 SQVTM, CDR2 ANQGSEA. DNA for the CDR3: TGCAGCAAATCTCCGGGACAGGGGTATGGGAATGAGCAGTTCTTC. This codes for CSKSPGQGYGNEQFF.

This clonotype was detected only once. The CDR3 loop is CASSEGGRALQNTIYF. In DNA form, the CDR3 reads TGTGCCAGCAGTGAGGGGGGTCGGGCCCTCCAAAACACCATATATTTT. This rearrangement joins TRBV2 to TRBJ1-3, with D possibly TRBD1 on 5 matching bases. The CDR3 spans 16 residues. The germline CDR1 and CDR2 sequences are SNHLY and FYNNEI. V lost 3 bases and J 6 bases, leaving 18 bases between the germline ends.

This clonotype was counted between two and nine times. The chain uses TRBV6-1 and TRBJ2-1; the D gene is possibly TRBD1 (6 bases). The CDR3 is 13 amino acids. V was trimmed by 4 bases and J by 5 bases, leaving 9 bases between them. Germline-derived CDR1 and CDR2 are MNHNS and SASEGT. CDR3 protein: CASSGDRHNEQFF. Written as DNA, the CDR3 is TGTGCCAGCAGTGGAGACAGGCACAATGAGCAGTTCTTC.

The chain links TRBV12-3 or TRBV12-4 to TRBJ2-1; D remains ambiguous. The CDR3 contains 12 residues. Trimming took off 5 bases at V and 7 bases at J, with 9 bases between the two ends. Written as DNA, the CDR3 is TGTGCCAGCAGTGATAGGTGGAATGAGCAGTTCTTC. It yields the protein CASSDRWNEQFF.

A few counts support this clonotype. The CDR3 DNA reads as TGTGCCACCAGTGCCTACCGGGCCGGGACTAGCGGGAGACCTCAAGAGACCCAGTACTTC. Translating it yields CATSAYRAGTSGRPQETQYF. This sequence joins TRBV24-1 and TRBJ2-5, with 14 positions matching TRBD2. The V gene end was trimmed by 5 bases and the J gene end by 2 bases; junction bases not matched to a gene: 15. The CDR3 is made up of 20 amino acids. Germline V gives CDR1 KGHDR, CDR2 SFDVKD.

This clonotype showed up just a few times. The rearrangement joins TRBV13 to TRBJ2-7; D is unclear. Germline assignment: CDR1 PRHDT and CDR2 FYEKMQ (reference sequence). Trimming removed 0 bases from V and 3 bases from J, with 12 bases in between. This CDR3 has 15 residues. CDR3 nucleotides: TGTGCCAGCAGCTTAGGCCTAAGGGCTAACTACGAGCAGTACTTC. Encoded protein: CASSLGLRANYEQYF.

V and J are TRBV5-1 and TRBJ1-1, with a tentative D call TRBD1 (6 bases). V lost 0 bases and J lost 3, with 15 bases in between. Germline V gives CDR1 SGHRS, CDR2 YFSETQ. CDR3 length: 16 amino acids. CDR3 region: CASSLGARGLYTEAFF. Written as DNA, the CDR3 is TGCGCCAGCAGCTTGGGTGCCAGGGGACTGTACACTGAAGCTTTCTTT. Full variable domain (missing parts from reference TRBV5-1 and TRBJ1-1): KAGVTQTPRYLIKTRGQQVTLSCSPISGHRSVSWYQQTPGQGLQFLFEYFSETQRNKGNFPGRFSGRQFSNSRSEMNVSTLELGDSALYLCASSLGARGLYTEAFFGQGTRLTVV.

In this sample, this clonotype turned up a few times. The rearrangement links TRBV27 to TRBJ2-1, with unresolved D. V lost 4 bases, J lost 6 bases, and 10 bases lay in between. This CDR3 has 13 residues. Germline loops: CDR1 MNHEY, CDR2 SMNVEV (reference sequence). The CDR3 sequence is CASSSAPPNEQFF. The CDR3 nucleotides read TGTGCCAGCAGTTCCGCACCCCCCAATGAGCAGTTCTTC.

This clonotype occurred a few times. This chain uses TRBV25-1 with TRBJ2-1, with D hard to call. With 2 bases removed from V and 4 bases from J, the gap between germline ends came to 3 bases. CDR1 and CDR2 (germline): MGHDK, SYGVNS. The CDR3 has 12 residues. CDR3 residues: CASSENYNEQFF. The CDR3 DNA sequence: TGTGCCAGCAGTGAAAATTACAATGAGCAGTTCTTC.

The sample holds many counts of this clonotype. The chain has TRBV29-1 and TRBJ1-2; D unclear. CDR3 size: 14 residues. CDR1 is SQVTM and CDR2 is ANQGSEA in the germline V gene. Trimming took 5 bases from V and 1 from J, leaving 14 bases between them. CDR3 region: CSVPDTGINYGYTF. CDR3 DNA: TGCAGCGTTCCAGACACCGGGATTAACTATGGCTACACCTTC.

J is TRBJ2-7 and V is TRBV24-1; maybe TRBD1 (5 bases). The CDR3 covers 16 residues. Trimming left V 4 bases short and J 2 bases short, with 17 bases between. Germline CDR1 and CDR2: KGHDR and SFDVKD. The DNA of the CDR3 is TGTGCCACCAGTGACCAGATGACAGAATATCCCTACGAGCAGTACTTC. It encodes CATSDQMTEYPYEQYF.

The chain is built from TRBV6-5 and TRBJ2-5; no clear D gene. Germline V CDR1 and CDR2: MNHEY, SVGAGI. V was shortened by 0 bases and J by 4 bases, with 9 bases between the two germline ends. The CDR3 is made up of 14 amino acids. The DNA for the CDR3 is TGTGCCAGCAGTTACTCGAGTTTAGGAGAGACCCAGTACTTC. Translation: CASSYSSLGETQYF.